These T cell receptor beta chains were read from a single sample in a study of blood T cell repertoires in COVID-19. Repertoires were generated with immunoSEQ multiplex PCR, while TCRdb's copy carries only in-frame clones and drops some. The sample has 70,000 to 95,000 clones, roughly 81% seen once; the top ten hold 20% to 25%. The sample consisted of peripheral blood. The receptor set was obtained from a woman in her seventies with acute or convalescent COVID-19. The CDR3 runs from the conserved cysteine through the conserved F or W. The D gene is left open where the match is weak. The listing skips clone size in some rows; elsewhere it reads once, few, many or a size class.

CDR3 DNA	CDR3 protein	CDR3 length	J gene	V gene	D gene	clone size
TGTGCCAGCAGTCCGGGACAGGGTACGAACTATGGCTACACCTTC	CASSPGQGTNYGYTF	15	TRBJ1-2	TRBV6-6	TRBD1	-
TGTGCCAGCAGTTTAAGGCGGAGGGAAAAACTGTTTTTT	CASSLRRREKLFF	13	TRBJ1-4	TRBV28	-	-
TGTGCCAGCAGTCCTTGGACTAGCGGGTCCGGGGAGCTGTTTTTT	CASSPWTSGSGELFF	15	TRBJ2-2	TRBV6-5	TRBD2	-
TGTGCCAGCAGTTACGGGAGGAACACCGGGGAGCTGTTTTTT	CASSYGRNTGELFF	14	TRBJ2-2	TRBV27	-	-
TGTGCCAGCAGAGCCTCAGGCCCGAACACTGAAGCTTTCTTT	CASRASGPNTEAFF	14	TRBJ1-1	TRBV6-5	-	-
TGTGCCAGCTCACCATCCCTAGCGGGAGGGCTCAATGAGCAGTTCTTC	CASSPSLAGGLNEQFF	16	TRBJ2-1	TRBV18	TRBD2	-
TGCAGCGCCGAGACAGGGGTCAACTATGGCTACACCTTC	CSAETGVNYGYTF	13	TRBJ1-2	TRBV29-1	TRBD1	-
TGTGCCAGCAGTTTATGGCGGGGGGCTCGGCGGGAGCTGTTTTTT	CASSLWRGARRELFF	15	TRBJ2-2	TRBV27	TRBD2	-
TGCGCCAGCAGCTTGCGGGCGACTAGCGGCACCGGGGAGCTGTTTTTT	CASSLRATSGTGELFF	16	TRBJ2-2	TRBV5-1	TRBD2	-
TGCGCCAGCAGCTCTAGGACTAGCGGGACGCCCCTAAGGCAGTACTTC	CASSSRTSGTPLRQYF	16	TRBJ2-7	TRBV5-1	TRBD2	-
TGTGCCAGCAGCTTACAGGGGCACGAGCAGTACTTC	CASSLQGHEQYF	12	TRBJ2-7	TRBV5-8	TRBD1	-
TGTGCCATCAGTGATAGGCAACCACAGGGTGGCGAGCAGTACTTC	CAISDRQPQGGEQYF	15	TRBJ2-7	TRBV10-3	-	once
TGTGCCAGCAAGCTTAGCTTGGACAGGGGGTCGGCAGATACGCAGTATTTT	CASKLSLDRGSADTQYF	17	TRBJ2-3	TRBV7-8	TRBD1	-
TGTGCCAGCAGTCCCCTGGGGGGGCTTATGCGACACACCGGGGAGCTGTTTTTT	CASSPLGGLMRHTGELFF	18	TRBJ2-2	TRBV6-2/TRBV6-3	-	-
TGTGCCAGCAAGACAGGGGTCTATGGCTACACCTTC	CASKTGVYGYTF	12	TRBJ1-2	TRBV28	TRBD1	few
TGTGCCAGCAGCGCGAGACTAGCGCATTACAATGAGCAGTTCTTC	CASSARLAHYNEQFF	15	TRBJ2-1	TRBV9	TRBD2	-
TGTGCCAGCAGTGAATCGGGGAAAGATCGAGATGAGCAGTTCTTC	CASSESGKDRDEQFF	15	TRBJ2-1	TRBV6-1	-	-
TGTGCCAGCAGCTCCCCGGGACTAGCGGGAGGGCCGGTGGGTACGCAGTATTTT	CASSSPGLAGGPVGTQYF	18	TRBJ2-3	TRBV28	TRBD2	-
TGTGCCATCAGCACAGGGGGCACTGAAGCTTTCTTT	CAISTGGTEAFF	12	TRBJ1-1	TRBV10-3	TRBD1	-
TGTGCCAGCAGTTTCGCCCTTGGGCAGATGGGCGAGCAGTACTTC	CASSFALGQMGEQYF	15	TRBJ2-7	TRBV28	-	few
TGTGCCAGCAGCTGGACTGACTACGAGCAGTACTTC	CASSWTDYEQYF	12	TRBJ2-7	TRBV5-5	-	-
TGCGCCAGCATCGAGACTAGCGGGAGAAATAATGAGCAGTTCTTC	CASIETSGRNNEQFF	15	TRBJ2-1	TRBV5-1	TRBD2	-
TGTGCCAGCAGTCTCCGCTATGGCTACACCTTC	CASSLRYGYTF	11	TRBJ1-2	TRBV28	-	-
TGTGCCAGCAGCCCCGGGGAGGGCGCGACAAGGATCCGCACAGATACGCAGTATTTT	CASSPGEGATRIRTDTQYF	19	TRBJ2-3	TRBV11-2	TRBD2	-
TGCGCCAGCAGCTTGCTCGTGCCGGGACTAGCGGGAGGAAGCACCGGGGAGCTGTTTTTT	CASSLLVPGLAGGSTGELFF	20	TRBJ2-2	TRBV5-1	TRBD2	-
TGTGCCAGCTCACCACCGTATCTTAGCGGGTATGGCTACACCTTC	CASSPPYLSGYGYTF	15	TRBJ1-2	TRBV18	-	-
TGTGCCAGCTCACCACCCGGAGGGGTTGACATTCAGTACTTC	CASSPPGGVDIQYF	14	TRBJ2-4	TRBV18	-	-
TGTGCCAGCAGGACGCCGAGAAGGGGTGGATATGAGCAGTTCTTC	CASRTPRRGGYEQFF	15	TRBJ2-1	TRBV27	-	-
TGTGCCTGGAAGCGGATGAGTTCTAATGAAAAACTGTTTTTT	CAWKRMSSNEKLFF	14	TRBJ1-4	TRBV30	-	-
TGTGCCAGCTCAATGGGGGGGATGATGCAGCCCCAGCATTTT	CASSMGGMMQPQHF	14	TRBJ1-5	TRBV5-8	-	-
TGTGCCAGCAACGGACGACCTACTAGCGGATCTACCTACGAGCAGTACTTC	CASNGRPTSGSTYEQYF	17	TRBJ2-7	TRBV5-6	TRBD2	few
TGTGCCAGCAGGGGCGGGACAGGGATCTACAATGAGCAGTTCTTC	CASRGGTGIYNEQFF	15	TRBJ2-1	TRBV2	TRBD1	-
TGTGCCAGCAGGGGGGGTAGCCTGTTCTTC	CASRGGSLFF	10	TRBJ2-1	TRBV12-3/TRBV12-4	-	-
TGTGCCAGCCGGGGGAGACAGACTGGCGGAAACACCATATATTTT	CASRGRQTGGNTIYF	15	TRBJ1-3	TRBV5-6	-	-
TGTGCCAGCAGTTACAGGGGGCTGCAGCCCCAGCATTTT	CASSYRGLQPQHF	13	TRBJ1-5	TRBV6-2/TRBV6-3	TRBD1	-
TGTGCCAGCAGCTCAAAGGAGGTACGGGAGAATGAGCAGTTCTTC	CASSSKEVRENEQFF	15	TRBJ2-1	TRBV11-2	-	-
TGTGCCAGCAGCGTTACAGGGTCTGGAAACACCATATATTTT	CASSVTGSGNTIYF	14	TRBJ1-3	TRBV9	-	-
TGTGCCAGCTCACCACCCGAGAATATCTATGGCTACACCTTC	CASSPPENIYGYTF	14	TRBJ1-2	TRBV18	-	-
TGTGCCAGCAGTGAAGGTAGCGGGACCCAGTACTTC	CASSEGSGTQYF	12	TRBJ2-5	TRBV6-1	-	once